This TCR beta chain comes out of a study of tumor-infiltrating lymphocytes in localized non-small cell lung cancer (dated by TCRdb to the early 2020s). For the wider study: The cohort included patients whose samples were collected after neoadjuvant chemotherapy, as well as both smokers and never-smokers and several histologies. Resected tumor tissue and uninvolved lung tissue described as non-adjacent to the tumor were contributed by each patient, with both tissues obtained from the same patient. The overall ICON cohort comprised 150 or so surgical patients with localized non-small cell lung cancer whose tumors were resected. Alongside flow cytometry, multiplex immunofluorescence, RNA-seq, exome sequencing and proteomics, TCR sequencing was applied to the same patients as one of several integrated assays. The paired tumor versus uninvolved lung comparison of immunoSEQ T-cell fraction included roughly 50 patients. Overall study outcomes, separate from this receptor: No difference in TCR-derived T-cell fraction was observed between the flow cytometry-defined immunotypes IM1 (good prognosis) and IM2 (poor prognosis). Assay coverage differed among patients according to how much tissue was available, so only a subset of the cohort had TCR sequencing. Recurrence-free survival showed no association with tumor T-cell fraction measured by TCR sequencing (p = 0.61). Consistent with immunofluorescence CD3 counts, TCRbeta sequencing supported greater T cell infiltration in tumors than in uninvolved lung tissue. Because different assays used different pieces of the same tissue, technical variation could not be distinguished from intratumor heterogeneity.

Of note for this clone: Its antigen target is currently unknown. Within one base of it there is no much larger clone, and no base qualities were kept.

ICON enrollment began in April 2016, and the last patient was enrolled in September 2018. A subcohort of some 80 patients provided fresh tumor and matched uninvolved tissue for in-depth immune analyses, with TCR sequencing among those analyses. DNA isolated from bulk tissue, without cell sorting, was used for TCR sequencing. CDR1 and CDR2 are drawn from the germline V gene: SGHTA, FQGNSA. Trimming at the junction amounts to 0 bases on V and 7 bases on J, and the germline ends lie 4 bases apart. The CDR3 has 13 amino acids, counting the end cysteine and phenylalanine. The CDR3 DNA has 39 bases and is translated from base 1. TCR sequencing with the immunoSEQ assay provided the T-cell fraction in tumor and uninvolved lung tissue. The original pipeline was this. To analyze survival, patients were divided into a high T-cell fraction group (upper tertile) and a low T-cell fraction group (lower two tertiles), and the two groups were compared using a log-rank test. A signed-rank test was used to test differences in T-cell fraction between paired tumor and uninvolved lung samples. TCRdb holds this immuneACCESS table with in-frame rearrangements only. Some clones are missing; in checked studies, unresolved V genes explain under half, and the rest has no known cause. V and J calls and clone size are as listed in that table; D and trimming were resolved from the DNA. The sample table lists 9,500 to 15,000 clones, around 81% of them with a count of one. Together, the top ten hold 4.5% of the sample.

The V gene is TRBV7-2 and the J gene is TRBJ1-6, with the D gene too uncertain to name. The sequenced sample was lung tumor tissue. This sequence originates from a human donor with non-small cell lung cancer. The CDR3 has the sequence CASSLALNSPLHF. The DNA is TGTGCCAGCAGCTTAGCTTTGAATTCACCCCTCCACTTT. Full variable domain (CDR3 extended with the reference TRBV7-2 and TRBJ1-6 proteins): GAGVSQSPSNKVTEKGKDVELRCDPISGHTALYWYRQSLGQGLEFLIYFQGNSAPDKSGLPSDRFSAERTGGSVSTLTIQRTQQEDSAVYLCASSLALNSPLHFGNGTRLTVT.